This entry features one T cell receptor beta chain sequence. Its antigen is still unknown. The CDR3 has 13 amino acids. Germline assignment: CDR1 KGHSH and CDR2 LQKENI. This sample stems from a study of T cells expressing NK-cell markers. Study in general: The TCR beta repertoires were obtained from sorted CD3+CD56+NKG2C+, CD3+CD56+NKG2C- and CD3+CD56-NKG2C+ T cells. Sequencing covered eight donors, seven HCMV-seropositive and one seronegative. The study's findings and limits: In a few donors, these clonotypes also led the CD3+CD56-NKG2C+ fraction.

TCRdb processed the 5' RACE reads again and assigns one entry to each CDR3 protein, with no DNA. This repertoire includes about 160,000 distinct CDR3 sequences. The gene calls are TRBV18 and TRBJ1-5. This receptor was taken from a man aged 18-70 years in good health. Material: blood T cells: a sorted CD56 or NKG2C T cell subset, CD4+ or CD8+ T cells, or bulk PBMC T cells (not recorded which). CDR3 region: CASSWGSNQPQHF.